This T cell receptor (beta chain) comes out of a study of persistence of HIV-infected CD4 T cells. As for the study in general: Isolated cells were CMV- and HIV-1 Gag-responding CD4+ T cells.

A word on this clone: Its antigen remains unknown.

Cells were stimulated with overlapping HIV-1 Gag 15-mer peptides. Sorted nonresponding memory CD4+ T cells were CD40L-negative, CD69-negative, CD45RO-high. Donors had CD4+ T cell counts above 400 cells/uL and were CMV-seropositive. PBMCs were depleted of CD8+ T cells before stimulation. Germline V gene data show CDR1 as SGHRS and CDR2 as YFSETQ. This CDR3 region has 17 residues. V dropped 2 bases and J dropped 10; count of bases not matched to a gene: 18. Sequencing used immunoSEQ version 4 in survey mode. The data were produced by immunoSEQ multiplex PCR, yet TCRdb's version contains in-frame clones alone and is incomplete. Of about 40,000 clones in the sample, 78% were seen once. Study observations and caveats: TCR oligoclonality correlated with proviral oligoclonality in the same sorted populations.

The J gene is TRBJ2-1, the V gene TRBV5-1; 7 nucleotides line up with TRBD2. The starting material was CD4+ T cells sorted from PBMCs after 18-hour stimulation, obtained from a patient who received antiretroviral therapy. The sequence derives from an adult man with HIV who was CMV-seropositive. CDR3 residues: CASSFGESGKRPPEQFF. CDR3 DNA sequence: TGCGCCAGCAGCTTCGGTGAAAGCGGGAAACGCCCTCCGGAGCAGTTCTTC.